This T cell receptor (beta chain) is drawn from a study of cytomegalovirus exposure and HLA in healthy donors. Concerning this clone itself: Its target is not known.

CDR1 SGHRS and CDR2 YFSETQ come from the germline V gene. Trimming shortened V by 5 bases and J by 6 bases, and 12 bases separated the two germline ends. This CDR3 comprises 12 residues. Study conclusions and caveats: The study designated 160 or so TCR beta chains cytomegalovirus-associated.

The study ran its PCR with 60 Vbeta and 13 Jbeta primers. The table came from immunoSEQ multiplex PCR; TCRdb's copy has only in-frame clones and leaves some out. The sample holds 150,000 to 200,000 clones; about 83% are singletons and the top ten take approximately 2.6%. This chain links TRBV5-1 with TRBJ2-7; maybe TRBD1 (6 bases). Sequenced: PBMCs. The sequence derives from a female donor in good health and CMV-seronegative. The CDR3 here is CASSSPGAEQYF. The CDR3 nucleotides are TGCGCCAGCAGTTCGCCAGGGGCCGAGCAGTACTTC.